The sequence of this T cell receptor (beta chain) was determined in a study of blood T cell repertoires in COVID-19. Categorization into cohorts depended on clinical history that participants reported. Original processing notes: How many nucleated cells were present was estimated from reference gene primer amplification. Using immunoSEQ multiplex PCR, the repertoire was profiled, and TCRdb retains in-frame clones only, with some absent. That table supplies the V and J calls and clone size; D and trimming were determined from the DNA. Of 120,000 to 150,000 clones in the sample, roughly 84% were seen once. Germline values: CDR1 MGHRA, CDR2 YSYEKL. The CDR3 runs to 17 residues. The V end was cut by 1 base, the J end by 0 bases, with 10 bases between.

Material for sequencing was PBMCs or T cells enriched from blood (not recorded which). The J gene is TRBJ2-6, the V gene TRBV4-1, with D possibly matching TRBD2 (5 bases). This clonotype was sampled from a woman in her forties or fifties who had been exposed to COVID-19. CDR3 in DNA: TGCGCCAGCAGCCAAGGCCGGAGGAGCTCTGGGGCCAACGTCCTGACTTTC. It is translated as CASSQGRRSSGANVLTF.